Within the sample, the clone carrying this T cell receptor (beta chain) is medium-sized. This entry comes from a study of OX40 agonist ivuxolimab in advanced cancers. Assay: immunoSEQ multiplex PCR; the TCRdb copy retains only in-frame clones and omits some. The table lists tens of thousands of clones, roughly 82% of them singletons. The sample was CD4+ or CD8+ T cells sorted from blood, taken in a trial of the OX40 agonist ivuxolimab. This receptor was identified in an adult with an advanced solid tumor such as melanoma, head and neck, liver or kidney cancer.

The CDR3: CASSATGGEQFF. The CDR3 DNA reads TGTGCCAGCAGCGCAACGGGGGGTGAGCAGTTCTTC. The V gene is TRBV11-2, the J gene TRBJ2-1, with 7 bases matching TRBD2. CDR1 and CDR2 (germline): SGHAT, FQNNGV. This CDR3 spans 12 amino acids. V gave up 5 bases and J gave up 9 bases; unmatched junction bases: 4. The full variable domain, in which reference TRBV11-2 and TRBJ2-1 provide the parts outside the CDR3, is EAGVAQSPRYKIIEKRQSVAFWCNPISGHATLYWYQQILGQGPKLLIQFQNNGVVDDSQLPKDRFSAERLKGVDSTLKIQPAKLEDSAVYLCASSATGGEQFFGPGTRLTVL.